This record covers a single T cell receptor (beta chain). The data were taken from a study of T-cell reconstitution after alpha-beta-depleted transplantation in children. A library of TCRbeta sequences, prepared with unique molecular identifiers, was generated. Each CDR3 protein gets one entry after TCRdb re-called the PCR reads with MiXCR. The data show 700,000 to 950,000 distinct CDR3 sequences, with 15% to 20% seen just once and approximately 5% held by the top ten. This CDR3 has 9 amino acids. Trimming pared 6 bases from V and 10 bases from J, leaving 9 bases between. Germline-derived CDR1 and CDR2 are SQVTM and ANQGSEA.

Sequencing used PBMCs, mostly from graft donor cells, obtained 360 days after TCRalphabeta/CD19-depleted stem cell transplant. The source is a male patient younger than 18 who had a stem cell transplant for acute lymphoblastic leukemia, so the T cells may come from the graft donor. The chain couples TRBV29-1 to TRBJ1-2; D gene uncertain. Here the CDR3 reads CSVSGSYTF. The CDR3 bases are TGCAGCGTATCCGGTTCCTACACCTTC.